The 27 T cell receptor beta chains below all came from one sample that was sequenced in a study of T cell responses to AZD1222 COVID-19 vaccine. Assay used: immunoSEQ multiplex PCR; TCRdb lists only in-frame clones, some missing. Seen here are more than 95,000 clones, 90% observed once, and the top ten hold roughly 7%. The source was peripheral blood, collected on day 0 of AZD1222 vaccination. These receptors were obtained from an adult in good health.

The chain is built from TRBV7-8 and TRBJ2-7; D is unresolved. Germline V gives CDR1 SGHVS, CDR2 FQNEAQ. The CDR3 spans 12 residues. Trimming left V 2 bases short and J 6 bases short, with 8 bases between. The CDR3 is CASSLSLSEQYF. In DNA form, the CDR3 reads TGTGCCAGCAGCTTATCATTGAGCGAGCAGTACTTC.

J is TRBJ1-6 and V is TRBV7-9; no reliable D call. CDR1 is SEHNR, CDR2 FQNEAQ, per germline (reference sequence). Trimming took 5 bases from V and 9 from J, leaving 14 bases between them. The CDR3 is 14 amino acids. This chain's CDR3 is CASSKDRKGSPLHF. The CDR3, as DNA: TGTGCCAGCAGCAAAGATAGAAAGGGTTCACCCCTCCACTTT.

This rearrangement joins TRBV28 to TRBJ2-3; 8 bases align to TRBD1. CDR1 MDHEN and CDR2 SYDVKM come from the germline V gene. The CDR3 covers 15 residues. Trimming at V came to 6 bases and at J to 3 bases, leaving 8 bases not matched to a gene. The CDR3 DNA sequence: TGTGCCAGCAGCACGCAGGGGGCAGGGACAGATACGCAGTATTTT. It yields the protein CASSTQGAGTDTQYF. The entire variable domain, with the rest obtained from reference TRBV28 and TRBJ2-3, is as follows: DVKVTQSSRYLVKRTGEKVFLECVQDMDHENMFWYRQDPGLGLRLIYFSYDVKMKEKGDIPEGYSVSREKKERFSLILESASTNQTSMYLCASSTQGAGTDTQYFGPGTRLTVL.

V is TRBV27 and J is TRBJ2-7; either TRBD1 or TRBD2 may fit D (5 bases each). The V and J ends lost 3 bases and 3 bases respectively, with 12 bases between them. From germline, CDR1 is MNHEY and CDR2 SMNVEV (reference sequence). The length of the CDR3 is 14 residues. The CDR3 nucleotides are TGTGCCAGCAGTTTCCTCCGGGACGGCTACGAGCAGTACTTC. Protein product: CASSFLRDGYEQYF.

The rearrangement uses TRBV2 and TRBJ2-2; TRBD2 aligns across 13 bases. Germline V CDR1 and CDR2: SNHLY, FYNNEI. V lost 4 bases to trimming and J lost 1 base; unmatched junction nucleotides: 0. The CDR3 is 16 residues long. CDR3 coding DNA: TGTGCCAGCAGTGGACTAGCGGGAGGGAACACCGGGGAGCTGTTTTTT. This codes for CASSGLAGGNTGELFF.

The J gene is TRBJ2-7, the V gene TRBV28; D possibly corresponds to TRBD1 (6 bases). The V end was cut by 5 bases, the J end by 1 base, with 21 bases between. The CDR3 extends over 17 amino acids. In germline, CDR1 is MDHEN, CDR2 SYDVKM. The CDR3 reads CASSPYPWDTESYEQYF. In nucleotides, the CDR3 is TGTGCCAGCAGTCCATACCCTTGGGACACGGAATCCTACGAGCAGTACTTC.

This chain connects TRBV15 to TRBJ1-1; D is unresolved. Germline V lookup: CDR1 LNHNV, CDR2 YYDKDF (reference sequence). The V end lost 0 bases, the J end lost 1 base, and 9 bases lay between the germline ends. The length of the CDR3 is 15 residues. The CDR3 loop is CATSRDLGSNTEAFF. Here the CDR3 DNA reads TGTGCCACCAGCAGAGATCTCGGCTCGAACACTGAAGCTTTCTTT.

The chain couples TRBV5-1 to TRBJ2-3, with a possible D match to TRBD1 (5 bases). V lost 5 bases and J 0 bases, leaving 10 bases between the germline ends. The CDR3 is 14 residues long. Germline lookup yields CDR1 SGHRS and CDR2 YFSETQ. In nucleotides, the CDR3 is TGCGCCAGCAGAGAGACAGCTAGCACAGATACGCAGTATTTT. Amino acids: CASRETASTDTQYF.

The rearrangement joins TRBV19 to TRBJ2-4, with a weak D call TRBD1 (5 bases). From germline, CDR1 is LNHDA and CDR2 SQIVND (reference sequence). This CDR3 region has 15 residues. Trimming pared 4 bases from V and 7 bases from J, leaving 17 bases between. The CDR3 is CASSRGRSGRNIQYF. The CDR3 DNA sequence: TGTGCCAGTAGTAGGGGCCGGTCAGGGCGGAACATTCAGTACTTC.

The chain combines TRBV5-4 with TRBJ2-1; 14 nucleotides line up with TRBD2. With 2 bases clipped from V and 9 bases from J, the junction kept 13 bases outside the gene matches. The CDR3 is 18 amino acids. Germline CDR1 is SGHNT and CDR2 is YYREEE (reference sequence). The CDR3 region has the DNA TGTGCCAGCAGCTTACCCGCCCCGGGACTAGCGGGAGTGGGTGAGCAGTTCTTC. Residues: CASSLPAPGLAGVGEQFF.

The CDR3 nucleotides are TGTGCCAGCAGACCCTCGTCGGGCGAGCAGTACTTC. Translation: CASRPSSGEQYF. V gene TRBV6-5 combines with J gene TRBJ2-7; D gene unclear. The CDR3 is 12 residues long. Between the trimmed V and J ends, which lost 6 bases and 6 bases, there was a span of 12 bases. Germline V gene lookup returns CDR1 MNHEY and CDR2 SVGAGI.

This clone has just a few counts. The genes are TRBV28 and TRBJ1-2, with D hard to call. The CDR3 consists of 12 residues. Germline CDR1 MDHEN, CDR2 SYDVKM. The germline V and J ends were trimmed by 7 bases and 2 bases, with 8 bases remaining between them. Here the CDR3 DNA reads TGTGCCAGCACCCCAGACAACTATGGCTACACCTTC. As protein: CASTPDNYGYTF.

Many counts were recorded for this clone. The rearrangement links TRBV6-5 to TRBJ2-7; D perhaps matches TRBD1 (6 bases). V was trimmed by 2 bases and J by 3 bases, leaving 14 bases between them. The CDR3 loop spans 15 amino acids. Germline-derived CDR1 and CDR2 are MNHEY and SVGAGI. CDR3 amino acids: CASSYRRDNSYEQYF. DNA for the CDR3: TGTGCCAGCAGTTACCGAAGGGACAACAGCTACGAGCAGTACTTC.

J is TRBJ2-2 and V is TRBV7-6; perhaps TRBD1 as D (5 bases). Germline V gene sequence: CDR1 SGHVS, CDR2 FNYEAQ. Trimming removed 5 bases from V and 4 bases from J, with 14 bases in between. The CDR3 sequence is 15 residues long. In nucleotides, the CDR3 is TGTGCCAGCAGCCCCCGTGCAGGGATCACCGGGGAGCTGTTTTTT. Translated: CASSPRAGITGELFF.

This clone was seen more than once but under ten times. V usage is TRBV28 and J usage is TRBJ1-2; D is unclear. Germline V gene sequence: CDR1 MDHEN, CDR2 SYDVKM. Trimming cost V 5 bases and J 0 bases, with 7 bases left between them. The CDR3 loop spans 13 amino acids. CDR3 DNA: TGTGCCAGCAGTCCGACGGCTAACTATGGCTACACCTTC. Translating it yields CASSPTANYGYTF.

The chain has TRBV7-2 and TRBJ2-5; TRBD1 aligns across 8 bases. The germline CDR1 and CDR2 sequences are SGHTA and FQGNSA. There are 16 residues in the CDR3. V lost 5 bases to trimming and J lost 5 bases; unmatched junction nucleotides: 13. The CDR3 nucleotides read TGTGCCAGCAGCCAGACCGGGACAGGCCACCGGGAGACCCAGTACTTC. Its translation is CASSQTGTGHRETQYF.

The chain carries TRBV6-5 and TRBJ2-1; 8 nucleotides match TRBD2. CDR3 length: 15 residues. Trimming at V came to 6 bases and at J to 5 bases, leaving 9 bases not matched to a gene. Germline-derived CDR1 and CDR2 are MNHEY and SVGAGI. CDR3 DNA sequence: TGTGCCAGCAGGAAGGTACTAGCGGCTAACAATGAGCAGTTCTTC. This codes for CASRKVLAANNEQFF.

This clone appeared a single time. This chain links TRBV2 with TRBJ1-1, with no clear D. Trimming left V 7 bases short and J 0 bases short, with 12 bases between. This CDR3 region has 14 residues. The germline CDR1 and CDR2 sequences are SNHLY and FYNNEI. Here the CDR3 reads CASIAGYVNTEAFF. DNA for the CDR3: TGTGCCAGCATTGCGGGGTATGTGAACACTGAAGCTTTCTTT. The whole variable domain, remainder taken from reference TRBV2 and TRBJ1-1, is EPEVTQTPSHQVTQMGQEVILRCVPISNHLYFYWYRQILGQKVEFLVSFYNNEISEKSEIFDDQFSVERPDGSNFTLKIRSTKLEDSAMYFCASIAGYVNTEAFFGQGTRLTVV.

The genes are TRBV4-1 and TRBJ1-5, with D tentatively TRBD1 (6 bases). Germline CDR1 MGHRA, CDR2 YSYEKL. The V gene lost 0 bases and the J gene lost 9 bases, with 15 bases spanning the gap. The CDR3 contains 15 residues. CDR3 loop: CASSQDRQGRWPQHF. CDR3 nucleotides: TGCGCCAGCAGCCAAGATCGCCAGGGGAGGTGGCCCCAGCATTTT.

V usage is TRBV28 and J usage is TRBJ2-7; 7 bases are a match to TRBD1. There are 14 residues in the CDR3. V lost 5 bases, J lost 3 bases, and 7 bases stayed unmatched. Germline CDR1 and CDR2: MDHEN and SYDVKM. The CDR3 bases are TGTGCCAGCAGTCCCGGGACAGTAAACTACGAGCAGTACTTC. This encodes CASSPGTVNYEQYF.

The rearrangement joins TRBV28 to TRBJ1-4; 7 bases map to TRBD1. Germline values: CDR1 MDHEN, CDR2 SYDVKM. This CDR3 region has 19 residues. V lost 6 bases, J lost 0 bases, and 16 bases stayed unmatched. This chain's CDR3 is CASSLTGRRLRATNEKLFF. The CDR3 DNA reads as TGTGCCAGCAGCCTGACAGGGCGTAGACTAAGAGCAACTAATGAAAAACTGTTTTTT.

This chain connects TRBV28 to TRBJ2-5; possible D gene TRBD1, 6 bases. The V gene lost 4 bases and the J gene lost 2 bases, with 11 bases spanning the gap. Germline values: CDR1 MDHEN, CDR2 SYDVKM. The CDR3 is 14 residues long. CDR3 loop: CASSSPDRQETQYF. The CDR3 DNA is TGTGCCAGCAGTTCCCCGGACAGACAAGAGACCCAGTACTTC.

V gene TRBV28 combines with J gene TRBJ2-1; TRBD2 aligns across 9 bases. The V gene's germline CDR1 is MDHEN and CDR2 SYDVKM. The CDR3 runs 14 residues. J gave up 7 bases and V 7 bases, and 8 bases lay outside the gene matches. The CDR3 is CASNEPGLANEQFF. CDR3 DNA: TGTGCCAGCAATGAACCGGGACTAGCAAATGAGCAGTTCTTC.

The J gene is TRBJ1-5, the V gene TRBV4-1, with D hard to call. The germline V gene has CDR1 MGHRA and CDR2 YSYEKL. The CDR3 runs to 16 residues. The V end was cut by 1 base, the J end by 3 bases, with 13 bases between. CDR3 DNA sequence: TGCGCCAGCAGCCAAGTCGGATGGCGTTTCAATCAGCCCCAGCATTTT. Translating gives CASSQVGWRFNQPQHF.

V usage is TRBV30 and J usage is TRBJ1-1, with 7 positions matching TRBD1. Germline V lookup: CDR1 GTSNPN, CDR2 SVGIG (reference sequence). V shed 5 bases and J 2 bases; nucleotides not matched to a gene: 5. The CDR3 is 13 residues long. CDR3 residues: CAWGGQFNTEAFF. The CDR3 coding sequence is TGTGCCTGGGGGGGACAGTTTAACACTGAAGCTTTCTTT.

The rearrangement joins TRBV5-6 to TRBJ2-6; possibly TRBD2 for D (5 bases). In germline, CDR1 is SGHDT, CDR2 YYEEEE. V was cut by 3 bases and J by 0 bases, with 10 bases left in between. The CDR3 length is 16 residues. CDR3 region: CASSSGLGSGANVLTF. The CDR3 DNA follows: TGTGCCAGCAGCTCAGGACTGGGCTCTGGGGCCAACGTCCTGACTTTC.

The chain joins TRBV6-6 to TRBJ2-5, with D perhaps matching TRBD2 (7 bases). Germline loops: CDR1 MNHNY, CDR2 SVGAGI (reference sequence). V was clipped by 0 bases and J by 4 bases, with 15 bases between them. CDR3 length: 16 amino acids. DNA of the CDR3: TGTGCCAGCAGTTACTCGATTCGGGGGGCGGGAGAGACCCAGTACTTC. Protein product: CASSYSIRGAGETQYF.